These 7 T cell receptor beta chains were sequenced from one sample in a study of patients and donors after allogeneic stem cell transplantation. TCRdb ran MiXCR on the RT-PCR reads and lists one entry per CDR3 protein. The sample includes approximately 430,000 distinct CDR3 sequences, more than 15% of them seen just once. The sample consisted of blood, either unsorted or a sorted T cell fraction (not recorded which). These receptors were collected from a human donor who was either an allogeneic HSCT recipient or a stem cell or donor lymphocyte infusion donor (not recorded which). It is not recorded whose cells these are; they may come from a transplant donor.

CDR3 in amino acids: CAWSKGGRQPQHF. The CDR3 DNA sequence: TGTGCCTGGAGTAAAGGGGGCAGGCAGCCCCAGCATTTT. This chain uses TRBV30 with TRBJ1-5; 7 bases agree with TRBD1. This CDR3 spans 13 amino acids. Germline CDR1 is GTSNPN and CDR2 is SVGIG (reference sequence). V was clipped by 2 bases and J by 7 bases; unmatched bases: 5.

The chain couples TRBV4-2 to TRBJ1-1, with a possible D match to TRBD1 (6 bases). Germline V gene sequence: CDR1 LGHNA, CDR2 YNFKEQ. The CDR3 is made up of 14 amino acids. V was trimmed by 1 base and J by 6 bases, leaving 12 bases between them. The CDR3 bases are TGTGCCAGCAGCCAAGCCACAGGGTTTTCTGAAGCTTTCTTT. Translation: CASSQATGFSEAFF.

In its sample, this clonotype was seen many times. The chain recombines TRBV6-5 with TRBJ2-1; 7 positions match TRBD1. Unmatched junction bases numbered 2, after V lost 1 base and J lost 5 bases. The CDR3 contains 14 residues. The V gene's germline CDR1 is MNHEY and CDR2 SVGAGI. The CDR3 DNA reads TGTGCCAGCAGTTACTGGGACAGTAACAATGAGCAGTTCTTC. Translating gives CASSYWDSNNEQFF.

The V gene is TRBV4-3, the J gene TRBJ2-2; TRBD1 matches at 7 bases. After removal of 3 bases from V and 0 bases from J, the junction contained 1 base not matched to a gene. Germline V CDR1 and CDR2: LGHNA, YSLEER. The CDR3 covers 15 residues. The CDR3: CASSQGQSNTGELFF. For the CDR3, the DNA is TGCGCCAGCAGCCAGGGACAGTCGAACACCGGGGAGCTGTTTTTT.

The table lists this clonotype with a few counts. The genes are TRBV12-3 or TRBV12-4 and TRBJ1-2; a weak D match, TRBD1 (5 bases). Trimming shortened V by 2 bases and J by 4 bases, and 8 bases separated the two germline ends. The CDR3 spans 13 residues. The CDR3 nucleotides are TGTGCCAGCAGTTTATACAGGCTCTATGGCTACACCTTC. The encoded protein is CASSLYRLYGYTF.

About this clonotype itself: The conserved closing phenylalanine or tryptophan is absent in this CDR3, likely reflecting a read error. V gene TRBV2 combines with J gene TRBJ2-1; 7 positions agree with TRBD1. J gave up 7 bases and V 2 bases, and 11 bases lay outside the gene matches. This CDR3 has 16 residues. Germline V CDR1 and CDR2: SNHLY, FYNNEI. The DNA for the CDR3 is TGTGCCAGCAGTGAACTAAGAGGGGGCTTAACGAATGAGCAGTTCTCC. Its translation is CASSELRGGLTNEQFS.

This clonotype was seen many times. This sequence joins TRBV12-3 or TRBV12-4 and TRBJ2-2; the D gene is possibly TRBD1 (6 bases). This CDR3 is built from 15 residues. Trimming took 6 bases from V and 0 from J, leaving 11 bases between them. CDR3 loop: CASRNRVSNTGELFF. The CDR3 region has the DNA TGTGCCAGCAGAAACAGGGTTTCGAACACCGGGGAGCTGTTTTTT.